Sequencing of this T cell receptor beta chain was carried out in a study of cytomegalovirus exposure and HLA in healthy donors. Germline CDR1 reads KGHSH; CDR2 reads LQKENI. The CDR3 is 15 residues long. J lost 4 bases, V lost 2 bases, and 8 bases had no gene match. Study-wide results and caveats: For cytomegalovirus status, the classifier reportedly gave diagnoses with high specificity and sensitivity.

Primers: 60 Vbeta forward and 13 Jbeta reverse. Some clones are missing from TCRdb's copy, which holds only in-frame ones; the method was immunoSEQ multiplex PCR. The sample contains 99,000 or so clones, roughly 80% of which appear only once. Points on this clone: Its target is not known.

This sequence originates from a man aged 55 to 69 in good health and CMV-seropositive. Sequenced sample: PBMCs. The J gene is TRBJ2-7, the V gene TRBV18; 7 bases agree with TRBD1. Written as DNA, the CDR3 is TGTGCCAGCTCACCAAGTCGGGACAGACCTTACGAGCAGTACTTC. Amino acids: CASSPSRDRPYEQYF.